These 32 T cell receptor beta chains share one sample of origin, sequenced in a study of blood T cell repertoires in COVID-19. Generated by immunoSEQ multiplex PCR, the TCRdb table keeps only in-frame clones and is missing some. The data show about 270,000 clones, with about 87% seen just once and about 3% held by the top ten. Sequencing was performed on PBMCs or T cells enriched from blood (not recorded which). Receptors originate from a woman aged 45-60 years who had recovered from COVID-19.

This clone was seen just once. Here the CDR3 DNA reads TGTGCCAGCAGCCAAGATGCGGTAGGCTACTATGGCTACACCTTC. It codes for CASSQDAVGYYGYTF. The gene calls are TRBV3-1 (or the pseudogene TRBV3-2) and TRBJ1-2; no firm D call. Germline values: CDR1 LGHDT, CDR2 YNNKEL (reference sequence). Trimming shortened V by 0 bases and J by 3 bases, and 11 bases separated the two germline ends. The CDR3 runs 15 residues.

The V and J genes are TRBV4-2 and TRBJ1-2; D gene uncertain. The germline CDR1 and CDR2 sequences are LGHNA and YNFKEQ. This CDR3 spans 14 amino acids. Trimming pared 0 bases from V and 0 bases from J, leaving 5 bases between. In DNA, the CDR3 is TGTGCCAGCAGCCAAGATCCTCCTAACTATGGCTACACCTTC. Residues: CASSQDPPNYGYTF.

A single count supports this clone. V usage is TRBV30 and J usage is TRBJ1-3; D is uncertain. Germline assignment: CDR1 GTSNPN and CDR2 SVGIG (reference sequence). V lost 4 bases and J lost 4, with 23 bases in between. CDR3 length: 17 residues. CDR3 protein: CAWNPLPPRGLGNTIYF. CDR3 bases: TGTGCCTGGAACCCCTTGCCTCCTCGCGGACTCGGAAACACCATATATTTT.

The chain links TRBV27 to TRBJ2-7, with 12 bases aligning to TRBD2. CDR1 MNHEY and CDR2 SMNVEV come from the germline V gene (reference sequence). The CDR3 has 15 residues. Trimming cost V 7 bases and J 3 bases; bases outside gene matches: 7. CDR3 sequence reads: CASKTGLAGFYEQYF. The DNA of the CDR3 is TGTGCCAGCAAAACAGGACTAGCGGGATTCTACGAGCAGTACTTC.

The CDR3 sequence: CASSATVPPLYF. CDR3 nucleotides: TGTGCCAGCAGCGCAACCGTTCCGCCACTGTACTTC. The chain employs TRBV3-1 (or the pseudogene TRBV3-2) and TRBJ2-7; D remains ambiguous. The germline V and J ends were trimmed by 5 bases and 12 bases, with 17 bases remaining between them. The CDR3 extends over 12 amino acids. Per the germline V gene, CDR1 is LGHDT and CDR2 is YNNKEL (reference sequence).

The chain's CDR3 is CSVRDRGNTGELFF. CDR3 nucleotide sequence: TGCAGCGTTAGGGACAGAGGTAACACCGGGGAGCTGTTTTTT. The J gene is TRBJ2-2, the V gene TRBV29-1; 7 bases match TRBD1. V dropped 5 bases and J dropped 2; count of bases not matched to a gene: 5. Germline values: CDR1 SQVTM, CDR2 ANQGSEA. This CDR3 comprises 14 residues.

The gene calls are TRBV7-2 and TRBJ1-2; the D is unclear. Germline-derived CDR1 and CDR2 are SGHTA and FQGNSA. Trimming removed 1 base from V and 6 bases from J, with 9 bases in between. This CDR3 has 13 amino acids. The CDR3 is CASSLERGNGYTF. The DNA for the CDR3 is TGTGCCAGCAGCTTAGAACGCGGGAATGGCTACACCTTC.

J is TRBJ2-2 and V is TRBV28; the D gene is possibly TRBD2 (6 bases). CDR1 is MDHEN, CDR2 SYDVKM, per germline. Trimming removed 7 bases from V and 1 base from J, with 7 bases in between. There are 13 residues in the CDR3. Written as DNA, the CDR3 is TGTGCCAGCATGGAGGGGAACACCGGGGAGCTGTTTTTT. Protein sequence: CASMEGNTGELFF.

V usage is TRBV19 and J usage is TRBJ2-7; 11 bases are a match to TRBD1. Unmatched junction bases numbered 4, after V lost 10 bases and J lost 2 bases. Germline V gene data show CDR1 as LNHDA and CDR2 as SQIVND (reference sequence). The CDR3 has 13 residues. The DNA of the CDR3 is TGTGCCACCCGGGACAGGGGGACCTACGAGCAGTACTTC. Its protein is CATRDRGTYEQYF.

The chain links TRBV27 to TRBJ2-2, with 12 bases lining up with TRBD2. CDR1 is MNHEY, CDR2 SMNVEV, per germline (reference sequence). The V and J ends lost 9 bases and 5 bases, in that order; junction bases with no gene match: 7. This CDR3 has 15 residues. CDR3 bases: TGTGCCAGTTACCAACTAGCGGGAGGTACCGGGGAGCTGTTTTTT. It translates to CASYQLAGGTGELFF.

The chain employs TRBV15 and TRBJ2-1, with 11 bases aligning to TRBD2. Germline V lookup: CDR1 LNHNV, CDR2 YYDKDF (reference sequence). This CDR3 is 14 amino acids long. The V segment lost 8 bases and the J segment 6 bases; nucleotides outside the gene matches: 6. The CDR3 DNA is TGTGCCACCTCGGACACTAGCGGGAGCAATGAGCAGTTCTTC. Translating gives CATSDTSGSNEQFF. The full variable domain, with the rest looked up from reference TRBV15 and TRBJ2-1, is DAMVIQNPRYQVTQFGKPVTLSCSQTLNHNVMYWYQQKSSQAPKLLFHYYDKDFNNEADTPDNFQSRRPNTSFCFLDIRSPGLGDTAMYLCATSDTSGSNEQFFGPGTRLTVL.

V gene TRBV3-1 (or the pseudogene TRBV3-2) combines with J gene TRBJ1-2, with D uncertain. The CDR3 has 15 residues. V was clipped by 0 bases and J by 7 bases, with 15 bases between them. Germline values: CDR1 LGHDT, CDR2 YNNKEL (reference sequence). CDR3 loop: CASSQDRLGAAGYTF. The CDR3 nucleotides read TGTGCCAGCAGCCAAGATCGGCTGGGAGCGGCTGGCTACACCTTC.

This rearrangement joins TRBV19 to TRBJ2-5; possible D gene TRBD2, 5 bases. The CDR3 consists of 15 residues. Germline V lookup: CDR1 LNHDA, CDR2 SQIVND (reference sequence). V was trimmed by 0 bases and J by 1 base, leaving 9 bases between them. The CDR3 nucleotides read TGTGCCAGTAGTATAGATCTCGGACTCCAAGAGACCCAGTACTTC. Amino acids: CASSIDLGLQETQYF. The full variable domain, in which reference TRBV19 and TRBJ2-5 provide the parts outside the CDR3, is DGGITQSPKYLFRKEGQNVTLSCEQNLNHDAMYWYRQDPGQGLRLIYYSQIVNDFQKGDIAEGYSVSREKKESFPLTVTSAQKNPTAFYLCASSIDLGLQETQYFGPGTRLLVL.

This clone was observed a few times. J is TRBJ1-3 and V is TRBV5-1; no clear D gene. The CDR3 runs 16 residues. Germline V CDR1 and CDR2: SGHRS, YFSETQ. Trimming removed 4 bases at V and 0 bases at J, with 14 bases between. The CDR3 nucleotides read TGCGCCAGCAGCCGGACTATAGCGAGCTCTGGAAACACCATATATTTT. Translated, it gives CASSRTIASSGNTIYF.

The chain is built from TRBV9 and TRBJ1-1, with D maybe TRBD1 (5 bases). Germline V gives CDR1 SGDLS, CDR2 YYNGEE. The CDR3 is made up of 13 amino acids. V was clipped by 0 bases and J by 8 bases, with 11 bases between them. For the CDR3, the DNA is TGTGCCAGCAGCGTAGTACCGACAGCGGAAGCTTTCTTT. It translates to CASSVVPTAEAFF. Supplemented by reference TRBV9 and TRBJ1-1, the full variable domain reads DSGVTQTPKHLITATGQRVTLRCSPRSGDLSVYWYQQSLDQGLQFLIQYYNGEERAKGNILERFSAQQFPDLHSELNLSSLELGDSALYFCASSVVPTAEAFFGQGTRLTVV.

The chain links TRBV28 to TRBJ1-4; 7 bases match TRBD1. The V segment lost 10 bases and the J segment 5 bases; nucleotides outside the gene matches: 7. CDR3 length: 13 amino acids. Germline V gives CDR1 MDHEN, CDR2 SYDVKM. This CDR3 reads CATQDRLNEKLFF. CDR3 nucleotides: TGTGCCACGCAGGACAGGCTAAATGAAAAACTGTTTTTT.

The gene calls are TRBV18 and TRBJ1-5; the match to TRBD1 covers 7 bases. The CDR3 extends over 15 amino acids. Germline trimming cut 2 bases from V and 3 bases from J; bases unmatched to any gene: 4. The germline CDR1 and CDR2 sequences are KGHSH and LQKENI. CDR3: CASSPDRAYNQPQHF. The CDR3 coding sequence is TGTGCCAGCTCACCAGACAGGGCCTACAATCAGCCCCAGCATTTT.

The chain employs TRBV6-6 and TRBJ1-1, with TRBD1 identical over 11 bases. V gave up 4 bases and J gave up 4 bases; unmatched junction bases: 8. The CDR3 totals 16 residues. Germline V CDR1 and CDR2: MNHNY, SVGAGI (reference sequence). As DNA, the CDR3 is TGTGCCAGCAGTTCCGGGACAGGGGGGGGAGTCACTGAAGCTTTCTTT. It encodes CASSSGTGGGVTEAFF.

V gene TRBV7-9 combines with J gene TRBJ1-6, with D possibly TRBD1 on 5 matching bases. Germline values: CDR1 SEHNR, CDR2 FQNEAQ (reference sequence). This CDR3 contains 14 residues. V dropped 1 base and J dropped 14 bases, with 15 bases sitting between them. CDR3 in DNA: TGTGCCAGCAGCTTAGAAACTCGAAAGGGGACCCTCCACTTT. It specifies CASSLETRKGTLHF.

This chain connects TRBV27 to TRBJ2-1, with a tentative D call TRBD1 (5 bases). This CDR3 region has 17 residues. Germline assignment: CDR1 MNHEY and CDR2 SMNVEV (reference sequence). V gave up 5 bases and J gave up 8 bases, with 25 bases separating them. CDR3 in amino acids: CASSPSRVLVKKDEQFF. The CDR3 DNA sequence: TGTGCCAGCAGTCCTTCCAGGGTCCTCGTCAAAAAGGATGAGCAGTTCTTC.

The rearrangement joins TRBV5-1 to TRBJ1-6; maybe TRBD1 (6 bases). The CDR3 is 14 residues long. V lost 4 bases, J lost 11 bases, and 16 bases lay in between. CDR1 is SGHRS, CDR2 YFSETQ, per germline. In DNA form, the CDR3 reads TGCGCCAGCAGCCTTACAGGGAGTGGGCCACCCCTCCACTTT. This sequence encodes CASSLTGSGPPLHF.

This chain connects TRBV6-5 to TRBJ1-5; D is undetermined. This CDR3 is 14 amino acids long. CDR1 is MNHEY and CDR2 is SVGAGI in the germline V gene. V lost 2 bases and J 1 base, leaving 6 bases between the germline ends. The CDR3 nucleotides read TGTGCCAGCAGTTACGTCAGGAGCAATCAGCCCCAGCATTTT. Protein sequence: CASSYVRSNQPQHF.

The rearrangement links TRBV19 to TRBJ1-5; D is perhaps TRBD1 (5 bases). Germline V CDR1 and CDR2: LNHDA, SQIVND (reference sequence). Trimming shortened V by 6 bases and J by 7 bases, and 16 bases separated the two germline ends. The CDR3 extends over 14 amino acids. As DNA, the CDR3 is TGTGCCAGTAGGTTTAGGGGCGTAGGACAGCCCCAGCATTTT. Translation: CASRFRGVGQPQHF.

The gene calls are TRBV19 and TRBJ1-1; D ambiguous. Trimming cost V 0 bases and J 4 bases, with 12 bases left between them. This CDR3 region has 15 residues. Looked up from germline, CDR1 is LNHDA and CDR2 is SQIVND (reference sequence). CDR3 nucleotides: TGTGCCAGTAGTATAGACCGCAGGATAGGCACTGAAGCTTTCTTT. Its protein product is CASSIDRRIGTEAFF.

This clone was found once. This chain links TRBV19 with TRBJ1-2; 8 nucleotides align to TRBD1. The CDR3 is 15 residues long. V gave up 4 bases and J gave up 2 bases; unmatched junction bases: 6. Germline values: CDR1 LNHDA, CDR2 SQIVND (reference sequence). CDR3 nucleotide sequence: TGTGCCAGTAGTACCCAGGGGGCGACCAACTATGGCTACACCTTC. Translation gives CASSTQGATNYGYTF.

The gene calls are TRBV6-1 and TRBJ1-1; TRBD1 matches 9 bases. This CDR3 contains 15 residues. Looked up from germline, CDR1 is MNHNS and CDR2 is SASEGT. J gave up 7 bases and V 1 base, and 7 bases lay outside the gene matches. The CDR3 coding sequence is TGTGCCAGCAGTGAAGGGCCGGGACAGGGTGGTGAAGCTTTCTTT. It encodes CASSEGPGQGGEAFF.

This chain uses TRBV29-1 with TRBJ2-2, with D hard to call. CDR1 is SQVTM and CDR2 is ANQGSEA in the germline V gene. V dropped 4 bases and J dropped 4 bases, with 10 bases sitting between them. The CDR3 sequence is 13 residues long. The DNA of the CDR3 is TGCAGCGTTGGTGGAGAGAGCACCGGGGAGCTGTTTTTT. The encoded protein is CSVGGESTGELFF.

This rearrangement joins TRBV4-3 to TRBJ2-7; TRBD1 agrees at 9 bases. The trim removed 4 bases at V and 4 bases at J, leaving 8 bases unmatched. There are 15 residues in the CDR3. In germline, CDR1 is LGHNA, CDR2 YSLEER. The CDR3 loop reads CASSPHGTGTYEQYF. Written as DNA, the CDR3 is TGCGCCAGCAGCCCGCACGGGACAGGGACTTACGAGCAGTACTTC.

The chain joins TRBV20-1 to TRBJ2-3, with TRBD2 identical over 15 bases. The germline gives CDR1 DFQATT, CDR2 SNEGSKA (reference sequence). V was pared by 3 bases and J by 1 base, with 8 bases of the junction left unmatched. CDR3 size: 18 residues. The chain's CDR3 is CSASFGTSGRRRTDTQYF. The DNA of the CDR3 is TGCAGTGCTAGTTTCGGGACTAGCGGGAGGCGTCGCACAGATACGCAGTATTTT.

The chain recombines TRBV19 with TRBJ2-2; 7 bases line up with TRBD1. There are 13 residues in the CDR3. With V trimmed by 8 bases and J by 6 bases, 6 bases remained unmatched. Germline lookup yields CDR1 LNHDA and CDR2 SQIVND (reference sequence). The CDR3 bases are TGTGCCAGTTTCACCACAGGGGCCGGGGAGCTGTTTTTT. Its protein is CASFTTGAGELFF.

The count of this clone is one. The CDR3 is CASSPGQKNTEAFF. CDR3 coding DNA: TGCGCCAGCAGCCCCGGACAGAAGAACACTGAAGCTTTCTTT. The rearrangement links TRBV4-1 to TRBJ1-1, with D possibly matching TRBD1 (6 bases). The CDR3 extends over 14 amino acids. CDR1 MGHRA and CDR2 YSYEKL come from the germline V gene. The germline V and J ends were trimmed by 4 bases and 1 base, with 10 bases remaining between them.

This chain joins TRBV19 and TRBJ2-7; the match to TRBD2 covers 9 bases. The CDR3 runs to 15 residues. V lost 4 bases and J lost 4; bases outside the gene matches: 8. CDR1 and CDR2 from the germline V gene are LNHDA and SQIVND (reference sequence). The CDR3 spells CASSSGRAHPYEQYF. The CDR3 nucleotides are TGTGCCAGTAGTAGCGGGAGGGCCCACCCATACGAGCAGTACTTC.